These 6 T cell receptor beta chains were sequenced from one sample in a study of T cell responses to AZD1222 COVID-19 vaccine. TCRdb keeps only in-frame clones here, not all; method: immunoSEQ multiplex PCR. In the table there are approximately 130,000 clones, roughly 92% of which are singletons. The sequencing here drew on peripheral blood, taken 28 days after the second AZD1222 dose. The source of these receptors is an adult who received the AZD1222 COVID-19 vaccine.

The chain carries TRBV7-2 and TRBJ1-1; maybe TRBD1 (5 bases). Trimming stripped 3 bases from V and 1 base from J, with 12 bases between. The V gene's germline CDR1 is SGHTA and CDR2 FQGNSA. The CDR3 spans 15 residues. Here the CDR3 reads CASSLSPQGNTEAFF. The CDR3 coding sequence is TGTGCCAGCAGCTTGTCGCCGCAGGGGAACACTGAAGCTTTCTTT.

The chain is built from TRBV18 and TRBJ2-1; the match to TRBD2 covers 7 bases. CDR3 size: 19 residues. J lost 3 bases, V lost 1 base, and 15 bases had no gene match. Germline V lookup: CDR1 KGHSH, CDR2 LQKENI. The CDR3 protein is CASSPRKQGGEGFYNEQFF. The CDR3 bases are TGTGCCAGCTCACCACGTAAACAAGGTGGGGAGGGGTTCTACAATGAGCAGTTCTTC. The full variable domain, in which reference TRBV18 and TRBJ2-1 provide the parts outside the CDR3, is NAGVMQNPRHLVRRRGQEARLRCSPMKGHSHVYWYRQLPEEGLKFMVYLQKENIIDESGMPKERFSAEFPKEGPSILRIQQVVRGDSAAYFCASSPRKQGGEGFYNEQFFGPGTRLTVL.

The V and J genes are TRBV28 and TRBJ1-6, with TRBD1 identical over 9 bases. The V and J ends lost 8 bases and 10 bases, in that order; junction bases with no gene match: 12. Germline V gives CDR1 MDHEN, CDR2 SYDVKM. This CDR3 region has 15 residues. CDR3 loop: CASSPSGQGISPLHF. In DNA form, the CDR3 reads TGTGCCAGCTCCCCATCGGGACAGGGAATCTCACCCCTCCACTTT.

The rearrangement joins TRBV18 to TRBJ2-3; D is uncertain. The CDR3 sequence is 11 residues long. Deletions cut 6 bases from V and 5 bases from J, with 6 bases between. Germline V gene lookup returns CDR1 KGHSH and CDR2 LQKENI. As DNA, the CDR3 is TGTGCCAGCTCCACGGAAGATACGCAGTATTTT. Its translation: CASSTEDTQYF. The entire variable domain, with the rest obtained from reference TRBV18 and TRBJ2-3, is as follows: NAGVMQNPRHLVRRRGQEARLRCSPMKGHSHVYWYRQLPEEGLKFMVYLQKENIIDESGMPKERFSAEFPKEGPSILRIQQVVRGDSAAYFCASSTEDTQYFGPGTRLTVL.

The V gene is TRBV21-1, the J gene TRBJ1-1; TRBD1, the table's D call, was not compared with the DNA. TRBV21-1 is flagged as a pseudogene. The CDR3 is made up of 15 amino acids. DNA for the CDR3: TGTGCCAGCAGCGAACGCAGGGGGCGACGGTTGATAGCTTTCTTT. Translating it yields CASSERRGRRLIAFF.

The chain carries TRBV7-8 and TRBJ2-3, with D unresolved. Germline V gene lookup returns CDR1 SGHVS and CDR2 FQNEAQ. V lost 1 base and J 4 bases, leaving 12 bases between the germline ends. The CDR3 contains 15 residues. CDR3 nucleotide sequence: TGTGCCAGCAGCTTAGGTACCGCGTTCCCAGATACGCAGTATTTT. Protein sequence: CASSLGTAFPDTQYF.